Each of the 4 T cell receptor beta chains below was sequenced from the same sample in a study of OX40 agonist ivuxolimab in advanced cancers. Some clones are missing from TCRdb's copy, which holds only in-frame ones; the method was immunoSEQ multiplex PCR. This repertoire shows about 21,000 clones, around 82% found once; its top ten account for roughly 31%. Sequenced here: CD4+ or CD8+ T cells sorted from blood, sampled in a trial of the OX40 agonist ivuxolimab. The source is an adult with an advanced solid tumor such as melanoma, head and neck, liver or kidney cancer.

The V gene is TRBV5-6, the J gene TRBJ1-1, with D perhaps TRBD1 (6 bases). V was clipped by 0 bases and J by 6 bases, with 12 bases between them. Germline lookup yields CDR1 SGHDT and CDR2 YYEEEE. The CDR3 has 14 amino acids. Here the CDR3 reads CASSLDRGLAEAFF. The CDR3 DNA sequence: TGTGCCAGCAGCTTGGATCGGGGGCTCGCTGAAGCTTTCTTT.

The chain combines TRBV2 with TRBJ1-1; D unresolved. With 10 bases removed from V and 1 base from J, the gap between germline ends came to 10 bases. The CDR3 is made up of 12 amino acids. Per germline, CDR1 SNHLY and CDR2 FYNNEI. Here the CDR3 reads CATGKGNTEAFF. Written as DNA, the CDR3 is TGTGCCACCGGCAAGGGGAACACTGAAGCTTTCTTT.

V usage is TRBV7-2 and J usage is TRBJ1-6; D may be TRBD1 (5 bases). CDR1 and CDR2 from the germline V gene are SGHTA and FQGNSA. V dropped 5 bases and J dropped 9 bases, with 17 bases sitting between them. The CDR3 extends over 15 amino acids. CDR3 sequence (DNA): TGTGCCAGCAGCGCAGGGACCTCCCAATCTTCACCCCTCCACTTT. Translated, it gives CASSAGTSQSSPLHF. The complete variable domain, with remaining parts taken from reference TRBV7-2 and TRBJ1-6, reads GAGVSQSPSNKVTEKGKDVELRCDPISGHTALYWYRQSLGQGLEFLIYFQGNSAPDKSGLPSDRFSAERTGGSVSTLTIQRTQQEDSAVYLCASSAGTSQSSPLHFGNGTRLTVT.

The chain joins TRBV29-1 to TRBJ2-4, with TRBD1 as a possible D gene (5 bases). The CDR3 covers 14 residues. Germline values: CDR1 SQVTM, CDR2 ANQGSEA. V lost 4 bases and J lost 9, with 19 bases in between. This CDR3 reads CSVVYPGRMGIQYF. The CDR3 DNA reads as TGCAGCGTTGTGTACCCAGGGCGAATGGGCATTCAGTACTTC.